This is a list of T cell receptor beta chains from one sample in a study of blood T cell repertoires in COVID-19. Libraries were prepared by immunoSEQ multiplex PCR; TCRdb keeps only in-frame clonotypes and omits some of them. The data show 190,000 or so clones, about 87% seen once. The sample consisted of peripheral blood. Receptor source: a man aged 35 to 55 with active or convalescent COVID-19. The CDR3 runs from the conserved cysteine through the conserved F or W. The order of the fields is clone size, D gene, J gene, CDR3 length, V gene, CDR3 protein, CDR3 DNA. D genes are given only for firm matches. Rows may omit the clone size; those that give it use once, few, many or a size class.

clone size: once
D gene: .
J gene: TRBJ1-2
CDR3 length: 13
V gene: TRBV5-4
CDR3 protein: CASSLAGNYGYTF
CDR3 DNA: TGTGCCAGCAGCTTGGCGGGGAACTATGGCTACACCTTC

clone size: .
D gene: .
J gene: TRBJ1-6
CDR3 length: 15
V gene: TRBV19
CDR3 protein: CASTVPGTRNSPLHF
CDR3 DNA: TGTGCCAGTACAGTCCCCGGGACTCGAAATTCACCCCTCCACTTT

clone size: .
D gene: TRBD1
J gene: TRBJ2-7
CDR3 length: 12
V gene: TRBV5-4
CDR3 protein: CASRDGQGVQYF
CDR3 DNA: TGTGCCAGCAGGGACGGACAGGGCGTGCAGTACTTC

clone size: .
D gene: .
J gene: TRBJ2-2
CDR3 length: 15
V gene: TRBV9
CDR3 protein: CASSGGGHYTGELFF
CDR3 DNA: TGTGCCAGCAGTGGCGGGGGCCACTACACCGGGGAGCTGTTTTTT

clone size: .
D gene: .
J gene: TRBJ2-7
CDR3 length: 14
V gene: TRBV6-5
CDR3 protein: CASRVRTVSYEQYF
CDR3 DNA: TGTGCCAGCAGGGTTAGGACAGTCTCCTACGAGCAGTACTTC

clone size: .
D gene: .
J gene: TRBJ1-4
CDR3 length: 15
V gene: TRBV21-1
CDR3 protein: CASSQLGESNEKLFF
CDR3 DNA: TGTGCCAGCAGTCAATTGGGCGAGTCTAATGAAAAACTGTTTTTT

clone size: .
D gene: .
J gene: TRBJ1-3
CDR3 length: 14
V gene: TRBV3-1/TRBV3-2
CDR3 protein: CASSQGGIGNTIYF
CDR3 DNA: TGTGCCAGCAGCCAAGGAGGGATTGGAAACACCATATATTTT

clone size: once
D gene: .
J gene: TRBJ2-5
CDR3 length: 14
V gene: TRBV4-3
CDR3 protein: CASSQTQGRETQYF
CDR3 DNA: TGCGCCAGCAGCCAAACCCAGGGGCGAGAGACCCAGTACTTC

clone size: .
D gene: TRBD1
J gene: TRBJ1-2
CDR3 length: 15
V gene: TRBV18
CDR3 protein: CASSGGTGAYYGYTF
CDR3 DNA: TGTGCCAGCTCTGGAGGAACAGGGGCATACTATGGCTACACCTTC

clone size: .
D gene: .
J gene: TRBJ1-2
CDR3 length: 14
V gene: TRBV6-5
CDR3 protein: CASSYSLDWAGYTF
CDR3 DNA: TGTGCCAGCAGTTACTCTTTGGATTGGGCCGGCTACACCTTC